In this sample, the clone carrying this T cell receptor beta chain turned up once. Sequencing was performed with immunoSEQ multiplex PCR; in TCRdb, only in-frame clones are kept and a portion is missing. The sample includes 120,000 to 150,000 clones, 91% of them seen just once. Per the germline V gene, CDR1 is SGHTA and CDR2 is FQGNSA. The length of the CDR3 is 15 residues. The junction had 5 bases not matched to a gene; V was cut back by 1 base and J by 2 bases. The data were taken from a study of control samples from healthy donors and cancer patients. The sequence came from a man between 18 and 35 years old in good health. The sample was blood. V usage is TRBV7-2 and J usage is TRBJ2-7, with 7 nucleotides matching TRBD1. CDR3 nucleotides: TGTGCCAGCAGCTTAGAAGGGGGCCGTACCTACGAGCAGTACTTC. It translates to CASSLEGGRTYEQYF.